The next 20 T cell receptor beta chains were all read from a single sample in a study of T cells in Graves' hyperthyroidism and ophthalmopathy. TCR beta CDR3 region amplification was performed from RNA transcripts. The HTBI primer set served for first-round RT-PCR of the TCR CDR3. TCRdb fed the multiplex PCR reads into MiXCR, producing one record per CDR3 protein. The sample lists 500,000 to 550,000 distinct CDR3 sequences; 20% to 25% were seen once. Sequenced material: blood. Receptors were obtained from a man younger than 30 with Graves' hyperthyroidism.

The table lists this clonotype with many counts. The chain joins TRBV2 to TRBJ1-5; perhaps TRBD1 as D (6 bases). Germline V gene data show CDR1 as SNHLY and CDR2 as FYNNEI. Trimming removed 6 bases from V and 1 base from J, with 13 bases in between. The CDR3 has 15 amino acids. CDR3 in DNA: TGTGCCAGCAGCTTCGGGGGACACAGCAATCAGCCCCAGCATTTT. Translation: CASSFGGHSNQPQHF.

This clonotype has at least ten counts. This sequence joins TRBV20-1 and TRBJ2-7; no reliable D call. CDR1 and CDR2 (germline): DFQATT, SNEGSKA (reference sequence). The CDR3 has 13 residues. Trimming removed 4 bases at V and 1 base at J, with 11 bases between. CDR3 region: CSATPGGSYEQYF. The CDR3 nucleotides are TGCAGTGCTACCCCGGGTGGGTCCTACGAGCAGTACTTC.

This clonotype was recorded many times. The chain combines TRBV2 with TRBJ1-1, with D perhaps matching TRBD1 (6 bases). The ends were cut back, 3 bases at V and 4 bases at J, with 9 bases in the middle. Germline loops: CDR1 SNHLY, CDR2 FYNNEI. CDR3 size: 13 residues. DNA of the CDR3: TGTGCCAGCAGTGATGGACAGTCCACTGAAGCTTTCTTT. Amino acids: CASSDGQSTEAFF.

The V and J genes are TRBV19 and TRBJ1-2, with unresolved D. Germline V gives CDR1 LNHDA, CDR2 SQIVND (reference sequence). CDR3 length: 21 amino acids. Trimming removed 2 bases from V and 2 bases from J, with 30 bases in between. The CDR3 nucleotides are TGTGCCAGTAGTATAATCCGGGCCCGAAACTATGGCTACACCCGAAACTATGGCTACACCTTC. Protein sequence: CASSIIRARNYGYTRNYGYTF.

The chain employs TRBV12-3 or TRBV12-4 and TRBJ1-2; tentative D call: TRBD1 (6 bases). V gave up 7 bases and J gave up 5 bases, with 11 bases separating them. CDR3 length equals 12 residues. In DNA form, the CDR3 reads TGTGCCAGCAAAGGAGGGGGATATGGCTACACCTTC. It yields the protein CASKGGGYGYTF.

The rearrangement joins TRBV19 to TRBJ2-2, with D possibly TRBD1 on 6 matching bases. The CDR3 is 15 amino acids. Germline V gives CDR1 LNHDA, CDR2 SQIVND (reference sequence). V lost 3 bases, J lost 4 bases, and 12 bases lay in between. The CDR3 DNA reads as TGTGCCAGTAGTATGAGGGGGTCGTTCACCGGGGAGCTGTTTTTT. It translates to CASSMRGSFTGELFF.

This clonotype was detected many times. The rearrangement links TRBV6-1 to TRBJ1-5; 8 bases match TRBD1. Germline V gene data show CDR1 as MNHNS and CDR2 as SASEGT. This CDR3 is built from 16 residues. Trimming at V came to 6 bases and at J to 3 bases, leaving 10 bases not matched to a gene. CDR3 protein: CASSLRGTGPNQPQHF. In DNA, the CDR3 is TGTGCCAGCAGCCTTCGGGGGACAGGCCCCAATCAGCCCCAGCATTTT.

V is TRBV4-1 and J is TRBJ1-3; no reliable D call. This CDR3 contains 12 residues. The ends were cut back, 2 bases at V and 4 bases at J, with 3 bases in the middle. Per the germline V gene, CDR1 is MGHRA and CDR2 is YSYEKL. The CDR3 region is CASSQLGNTIYF. CDR3 sequence (DNA): TGCGCCAGCAGCCAATTGGGAAACACCATATATTTT.

This clonotype was seen many times. The rearrangement uses TRBV28 and TRBJ1-5, with 10 nucleotides matching TRBD1. This CDR3 region has 17 residues. Looked up from germline, CDR1 is MDHEN and CDR2 is SYDVKM. Trimming cost V 6 bases and J 6 bases; bases outside gene matches: 14. The CDR3 is CASSPSGWTGGGQPQHF. The CDR3 DNA reads as TGTGCCAGCAGCCCGAGTGGGTGGACAGGGGGAGGTCAGCCCCAGCATTTT.

The table lists this clonotype with a few counts. The V and J genes are TRBV6-1 and TRBJ1-2; D gene unclear. CDR1 and CDR2 from the germline V gene are MNHNS and SASEGT. V was trimmed by 1 base and J by 2 bases, leaving 17 bases between them. The CDR3 has 17 amino acids. The CDR3 sequence: CASSEGDAWQENYGYTF. The CDR3 DNA reads TGTGCCAGCAGTGAAGGGGATGCTTGGCAGGAGAACTATGGCTACACCTTC.

This clonotype was picked up many times. In DNA form, the CDR3 reads TGTGCCTGGAGAAGGTCGGAAGAGCAGTACTTC. Amino acid sequence: CAWRRSEEQYF. The chain recombines TRBV30 with TRBJ2-7, with D hard to call. V shed 3 bases and J shed 7 bases, with 10 bases lying between them. Germline CDR1 is GTSNPN and CDR2 is SVGIG (reference sequence). The CDR3 is made up of 11 amino acids.

The chain is built from TRBV4-2 and TRBJ2-7, with D tentatively TRBD2 (6 bases). There are 15 residues in the CDR3. Germline V gene lookup returns CDR1 LGHNA and CDR2 YNFKEQ. V was shortened by 0 bases and J by 2 bases, with 11 bases between the two germline ends. CDR3 in amino acids: CASSQDGAGTYEQYF. The CDR3 bases are TGTGCCAGCAGCCAAGATGGGGCGGGGACCTACGAGCAGTACTTC.

V gene TRBV6-5 combines with J gene TRBJ2-2; TRBD2 might be the D (5 bases). Germline V gene lookup returns CDR1 MNHEY and CDR2 SVGAGI. CDR3 length: 16 residues. V was clipped by 0 bases and J by 7 bases, with 15 bases between them. CDR3 sequence (DNA): TGTGCCAGCAGTTACTCGGACCGGGAAGACGTCGGGGAGCTGTTTTTT. Translation gives CASSYSDREDVGELFF.

J is TRBJ1-1 and V is TRBV6-1; 11 bases are shared with TRBD1. Germline CDR1 and CDR2: MNHNS and SASEGT. This CDR3 region has 15 residues. V lost 4 bases, J lost 4 bases, and 5 bases stayed unmatched. The DNA of the CDR3 is TGTGCCAGCAGTGGGACAGGGGGCCGGGGCACTGAAGCTTTCTTT. Its protein product is CASSGTGGRGTEAFF.

This clonotype was counted many times. The genes are TRBV29-1 and TRBJ1-1, with D perhaps TRBD1 (5 bases). This CDR3 region has 12 residues. The ends were cut back, 8 bases at V and 5 bases at J, with 15 bases in the middle. CDR1 and CDR2 (germline): SQVTM, ANQGSEA. CDR3 in amino acids: CSIRMDITEAFF. The CDR3 DNA reads as TGCAGCATCAGGATGGACATAACTGAAGCTTTCTTT.

The chain combines TRBV12-3 or TRBV12-4 with TRBJ2-1; TRBD1 agrees at 11 bases. The CDR3 totals 15 residues. Germline trimming cut 6 bases from V and 7 bases from J; bases unmatched to any gene: 8. CDR3 amino acids: CASSYGTGGGNEQFF. Here the CDR3 DNA reads TGTGCCAGCAGCTATGGGACAGGGGGAGGGAATGAGCAGTTCTTC.

This clonotype has only a few counts. The chain joins TRBV19 to TRBJ2-2; 8 positions agree with TRBD1. This CDR3 region has 14 residues. With 7 bases clipped from V and 2 bases from J, the junction kept 3 bases outside the gene matches. Germline CDR1 is LNHDA and CDR2 is SQIVND (reference sequence). The CDR3 loop is CASKDRDNTGELFF. The CDR3 DNA sequence: TGTGCCAGTAAGGACAGGGATAACACCGGGGAGCTGTTTTTT.

This clonotype has only a few counts. This chain links TRBV4-1 with TRBJ1-5, with 7 bases that match TRBD1. The germline gives CDR1 MGHRA, CDR2 YSYEKL. With 5 bases clipped from V and 3 bases from J, the junction kept 7 bases outside the gene matches. The CDR3 contains 15 residues. Here the CDR3 DNA reads TGCGCCAGCAGCTTGACAGGGAGCGACAATCAGCCCCAGCATTTT. Protein product: CASSLTGSDNQPQHF.

This clonotype was detected many times. In DNA, the CDR3 is TGTGCCAGCAGACAGGACAGGCTGATAATAGCTTATGGCTACACCTTC. Translated, it gives CASRQDRLIIAYGYTF. The rearrangement joins TRBV28 to TRBJ1-2; 7 bases are a match to TRBD1. Trimming at V came to 6 bases and at J to 5 bases, leaving 15 bases not matched to a gene. Germline lookup yields CDR1 MDHEN and CDR2 SYDVKM. The CDR3 totals 16 residues.

The table lists this clonotype with many counts. The gene calls are TRBV2 and TRBJ2-5; weak D call: TRBD2 (5 bases). The CDR3 contains 15 residues. Trimming took off 5 bases at V and 5 bases at J, with 18 bases between the two ends. Germline CDR1 SNHLY, CDR2 FYNNEI. DNA of the CDR3: TGTGCCAGCAGTTACTCCAGCGGACGTACCGAGACCCAGTACTTC. The encoded protein is CASSYSSGRTETQYF.